A single TCR beta chain is shown here with its context. This entry is derived from a study of blood T cell repertoires in COVID-19. Study-level information: Donors in the United States, Italy and Spain gave samples during acute or convalescent COVID-19.

Profiled with immunoSEQ multiplex PCR; TCRdb holds only in-frame clones, not every one. In the table there are over 30,000 clones, about 80% of which are singletons. The CDR3 sequence is 16 residues long. Trimming cost V 1 base and J 0 bases; bases outside gene matches: 3. The germline V gene has CDR1 SGHDN and CDR2 FVKESK. This TCR derives from an elderly man with active or convalescent COVID-19. The sample comprised peripheral blood. The rearrangement joins TRBV14 to TRBJ2-7; 10 bases align to TRBD2. The CDR3 DNA sequence: TGTGCCAGCAGCCAAGGGTCTAGCGGGAGCTCCTACGAGCAGTACTTC. This sequence encodes CASSQGSSGSSYEQYF.